The 29 T cell receptor beta chains below come from one sample, sequenced in a study of post-analysis software for immune sequencing data. Findings and limits, study-wide: In patients, TRBV5-6, TRBV5-1 and TRBV20-1 belonged to four or five TRBV segments found more frequently than in controls.

Unique molecular identifiers tagged the TCR beta cDNA libraries. TCRdb reprocessed the PCR reads via MiXCR and lists one record per CDR3 protein. In the table there are around 440,000 distinct CDR3 sequences, around 40% of which are singletons. No antigens are known for them. The sequencing input was blood. The receptors were gathered from a girl aged 5 to 17 with multiple sclerosis.

This clonotype has just a few counts. One base away lies a much larger clone, so this may be a sequencing read error. The CDR3 DNA follows: TGCAGGGCCCTACGGACCTACGAGCAGTACTTC. It codes for CRALRTYEQYF. The V and J genes are TRBV20-1 and TRBJ2-7; D is uncertain. CDR1 DFQATT and CDR2 SNEGSKA come from the germline V gene (reference sequence). CDR3 length: 11 residues.

The J gene is TRBJ2-5, the V gene TRBV29-1, with TRBD2 identical over 12 bases. V trimming: 2 bases; J trimming: 11 bases; junction bases outside the gene matches: 12. The CDR3 covers 15 residues. Germline CDR1 SQVTM, CDR2 ANQGSEA. The CDR3 nucleotides are TGCAGCGTTGAACCTCGACTAGCGGGAGTTGGGGAGCAGTACTTC. This translates into CSVEPRLAGVGEQYF.

The chain joins TRBV25-1 to TRBJ2-3; 7 bases agree with TRBD2. The CDR3 totals 16 residues. Germline CDR1 and CDR2: MGHDK and SYGVNS. The V gene end was trimmed by 1 base and the J gene end by 4 bases; junction bases not matched to a gene: 8. DNA of the CDR3: TGTGCCAGCAGTGAATCTCTTGGGAGGGCCGCAGATACGCAGTATTTT. As protein: CASSESLGRAADTQYF.

The genes are TRBV29-1 and TRBJ1-1, with D perhaps TRBD1 (5 bases). Germline values: CDR1 SQVTM, CDR2 ANQGSEA. V was cut by 0 bases and J by 4 bases, with 18 bases left in between. The CDR3 extends over 16 amino acids. This CDR3 reads CSVEDSGGNRGTEAFF. The CDR3 bases are TGCAGCGTTGAAGATTCCGGGGGGAACCGAGGCACTGAAGCTTTCTTT. The variable domain in full, completed from reference TRBV29-1 and TRBJ1-1, reads SAVISQKPSRDICQRGTSLTIQCQVDSQVTMMFWYRQQPGQSLTLIATANQGSEATYESGFVIDKFPISRPNLTFSTLTVSNMSPEDSSIYLCSVEDSGGNRGTEAFFGQGTRLTVV.

To note about this clonotype: Compared with germline, one end of the junction differs, possibly owing to a read error. The chain carries TRBV10-3 and TRBJ2-7, with TRBD2 matching over 7 bases. Germline CDR1 reads ENHRY; CDR2 reads SYGVKD. The CDR3 extends over 14 amino acids. The chain's CDR3 is CAIREARESYEQYF. The CDR3 DNA follows: TGTGCTATCAGGGAGGCGCGGGAGTCCTACGAGCAGTACTTC.

The rearrangement uses TRBV6-5 and TRBJ2-5; TRBD2 might be the D (5 bases). The CDR3 has 17 amino acids. Trimming cost V 0 bases and J 11 bases, with 25 bases left between them. CDR1 MNHEY and CDR2 SVGAGI come from the germline V gene. Here the CDR3 DNA reads TGTGCCAGCAGTTACTCGACACGGGGTGGGTTTTCCGATGAGCAGTACTTC. The encoded protein is CASSYSTRGGFSDEQYF.

V gene TRBV7-2 combines with J gene TRBJ1-5; TRBD1 aligns across 7 bases. The germline gives CDR1 SGHTA, CDR2 FQGNSA. The V and J ends lost 0 bases and 2 bases, in that order; junction bases with no gene match: 4. This CDR3 spans 16 amino acids. The chain's CDR3 is CASSLAGTVGNQPQHF. CDR3 DNA sequence: TGTGCCAGCAGCTTAGCCGGGACAGTGGGCAATCAGCCCCAGCATTTT.

This clonotype has a handful of counts. The chain couples TRBV6-5 to TRBJ2-1, with D perhaps matching TRBD1 (6 bases). The CDR3 consists of 12 residues. Per the germline V gene, CDR1 is MNHEY and CDR2 is SVGAGI. V lost 6 bases to trimming and J lost 4 bases, with 7 bases between them. CDR3 in amino acids: CASRDRYNEQFF. The CDR3 DNA reads as TGTGCCAGCAGAGACAGGTACAATGAGCAGTTCTTC.

V and J are TRBV7-9 and TRBJ2-5; 7 bases are a match to TRBD2. This CDR3 region has 16 residues. Losses at the gene ends were 6 bases for V and 3 bases for J; bases not matched to a gene: 13. CDR1 is SEHNR, CDR2 FQNEAQ, per germline (reference sequence). The CDR3 DNA is TGTGCCAGCAGTCTTCCCGTCGCGGGAGCCGAAGAGACCCAGTACTTC. Translation: CASSLPVAGAEETQYF. Full variable domain (rest looked up from reference TRBV7-9 and TRBJ2-5): DTGVSQNPRHKITKRGQNVTFRCDPISEHNRLYWYRQTLGQGPEFLTYFQNEAQLEKSRLLSDRFSAERPKGSFSTLEIQRTEQGDSAMYLCASSLPVAGAEETQYFGPGTRLLVL.

In its sample, this clonotype was seen a few times. The V and J genes are TRBV7-2 and TRBJ2-7; the D call may be TRBD1 or TRBD2 (5 bases each). Trimming took off 2 bases at V and 3 bases at J, with 11 bases between the two ends. The germline gives CDR1 SGHTA, CDR2 FQGNSA. This CDR3 is 14 amino acids long. CDR3 residues: CASSLQGGGYEQYF. CDR3 nucleotides: TGTGCCAGCAGCTTACAGGGTGGGGGCTACGAGCAGTACTTC.

For the CDR3, the DNA is TGCAGCGTTGGTTGGGACACTGAAGCTTTCTTT. It translates to CSVGWDTEAFF. V and J are TRBV29-1 and TRBJ1-1; D call uncertain. Trimming removed 4 bases at V and 3 bases at J, with 6 bases between. This CDR3 has 11 amino acids. CDR1 is SQVTM and CDR2 is ANQGSEA in the germline V gene.

The chain combines TRBV5-6 with TRBJ2-7; 8 positions agree with TRBD1. With 1 base clipped from V and 3 bases from J, the junction kept 3 bases outside the gene matches. This CDR3 contains 14 residues. The V gene's germline CDR1 is SGHDT and CDR2 YYEEEE. The CDR3 DNA follows: TGTGCCAGCAGCTTGTTGGGACAGGACTACGAGCAGTACTTC. Translated, it gives CASSLLGQDYEQYF.

Only a few counts were recorded for this clonotype. The chain recombines TRBV5-1 with TRBJ2-1; 10 bases align to TRBD2. Germline-derived CDR1 and CDR2 are SGHRS and YFSETQ. J gave up 7 bases and V 1 base, and 8 bases lay outside the gene matches. The CDR3 loop spans 16 amino acids. The CDR3 protein is CASSLTLAGGSNEQFF. CDR3 in DNA: TGCGCCAGCAGCTTGACTTTAGCGGGAGGTAGTAATGAGCAGTTCTTC.

This clonotype occurred once. The chain employs TRBV20-1 and TRBJ2-1; perhaps TRBD2 as D (7 bases). CDR1 DFQATT and CDR2 SNEGSKA come from the germline V gene (reference sequence). Between the trimmed V and J ends, which lost 4 bases and 7 bases, there was a span of 11 bases. The CDR3 extends over 12 amino acids. The CDR3 coding sequence is TGCAGTGCTAAGGGAGGGGGGAATGAGCAGTTCTTC. It translates to CSAKGGGNEQFF.

The chain recombines TRBV20-1 with TRBJ1-4; D gene ambiguous. CDR1 DFQATT and CDR2 SNEGSKA come from the germline V gene (reference sequence). The CDR3 spans 12 residues. V shed 4 bases and J shed 6 bases, with 9 bases lying between them. CDR3 residues: CSAISGYEKLFF. CDR3 sequence (DNA): TGCAGTGCTATCTCCGGCTATGAAAAACTGTTTTTT.

The V and J genes are TRBV5-6 and TRBJ2-7, with a tentative D call TRBD2 (5 bases). The CDR3 runs 15 residues. Trimming shortened V by 1 base and J by 3 bases, and 14 bases separated the two germline ends. CDR1 is SGHDT and CDR2 is YYEEEE in the germline V gene. The CDR3 loop reads CASSLLVGAYYEQYF. CDR3 bases: TGTGCCAGCAGCTTGTTAGTGGGAGCCTACTACGAGCAGTACTTC.

Turning to this clonotype: Relative to the germline gene, one junction end is altered; a read error may explain this. The chain is built from TRBV7-2 and TRBJ2-7; D might be TRBD1 or TRBD2, each matching 6 bases. CDR3 length: 15 amino acids. Germline CDR1 is SGHTA and CDR2 is FQGNSA. CDR3 DNA: TGTGCCGGCAGCTTAGTTACGGGGGCCGGGGGCGAGCAGTACTTC. It yields the protein CAGSLVTGAGGEQYF.

This clonotype was recorded a few times. This chain connects TRBV5-1 to TRBJ2-1; D is possibly TRBD1 or TRBD2 (5 bases each). The CDR3 runs to 13 residues. The germline gives CDR1 SGHRS, CDR2 YFSETQ. V was clipped by 6 bases and J by 5 bases, with 12 bases between them. The CDR3 region has the DNA TGCGCCAGCATTCGGGACGACAACAATGAGCAGTTCTTC. It specifies CASIRDDNNEQFF. The full variable domain, with the rest looked up from reference TRBV5-1 and TRBJ2-1, is KAGVTQTPRYLIKTRGQQVTLSCSPISGHRSVSWYQQTPGQGLQFLFEYFSETQRNKGNFPGRFSGRQFSNSRSEMNVSTLELGDSALYLCASIRDDNNEQFFGPGTRLTVL.

This clonotype was detected only a few times. The chain carries TRBV20-1 and TRBJ2-1; 8 nucleotides match TRBD2. V dropped 0 bases and J dropped 3; count of bases not matched to a gene: 4. The CDR3 totals 15 residues. The germline CDR1 and CDR2 sequences are DFQATT and SNEGSKA (reference sequence). CDR3 sequence: CSARDPSGRYNEQFF. CDR3 coding DNA: TGCAGTGCTAGAGATCCTAGCGGGCGCTACAATGAGCAGTTCTTC.

Concerning this clonotype: It may be a read error: a sequence one base away is much more abundant. This chain joins TRBV6-5 and TRBJ2-3, with D perhaps assigned TRBD1 or TRBD2 (5 bases each). Germline V gives CDR1 MNHEY, CDR2 SVGAGI. The CDR3 covers 13 residues. Between the trimmed V and J ends, which lost 11 bases and 9 bases, there was a span of 21 bases. As DNA, the CDR3 is TGTGCCGGCAACCTACCCGGGGCGCGGACGCAGTATTTT. It yields the protein CAGNLPGARTQYF.

This clonotype was recorded a few times. The V call is TRBV9, the J call TRBJ2-7; 12 bases are shared with TRBD2. Per germline, CDR1 SGDLS and CDR2 YYNGEE. The CDR3 runs 16 residues. V was pared by 4 bases and J by 6 bases, with 11 bases of the junction left unmatched. The DNA for the CDR3 is TGTGCCAGCAGCCCGCGACTAGCGGGAGACATTAGCGAGCAGTACTTC. Amino acids: CASSPRLAGDISEQYF.

As to this clonotype: This could be a read error, since a much larger clone is one nucleotide away. The rearrangement uses TRBV25-1 and TRBJ2-5; D gene unclear. V gave up 3 bases and J gave up 5 bases, with 1 base separating them. Germline V lookup: CDR1 MGHDK, CDR2 SYGVNS. This CDR3 region has 10 residues. The CDR3 sequence is CASSDETQYF. CDR3 DNA sequence: TGTGCCAGCAGTGACGAGACCCAGTACTTC.

This clonotype was seen repeatedly, ten times or more. The genes are TRBV7-2 and TRBJ2-7; 10 nucleotides align to TRBD1. Germline V gene sequence: CDR1 SGHTA, CDR2 FQGNSA. This CDR3 is built from 14 residues. V dropped 5 bases and J dropped 4; count of bases not matched to a gene: 5. CDR3 DNA: TGTGCCAGCAGCCTCCGGGACAGGGGTTACGAGCAGTACTTC. Its protein product is CASSLRDRGYEQYF.

This clonotype was counted only a few times. This chain uses TRBV2 with TRBJ2-7, with TRBD2 matching 11 bases. CDR3 length equals 15 residues. The junction had 4 bases not matched to a gene; V was cut back by 6 bases and J by 0 bases. CDR1 and CDR2 from the germline V gene are SNHLY and FYNNEI. The CDR3 region has the DNA TGTGCCAGCAGGGGTGGACTAGCGGGCTCCTACGAGCAGTACTTC. It yields the protein CASRGGLAGSYEQYF.

A few counts support this clonotype. This rearrangement joins TRBV20-1 to TRBJ2-7, with D perhaps matching TRBD2 (6 bases). V was pared by 1 base and J by 3 bases, with 19 bases between. This CDR3 contains 16 residues. Germline V gives CDR1 DFQATT, CDR2 SNEGSKA (reference sequence). The CDR3 DNA sequence: TGCAGTGCTAGAGCGCGGGGCCTTCGAACTCTCTACGAGCAGTACTTC. Its translation is CSARARGLRTLYEQYF.

The table lists this clonotype with a few counts. This chain uses TRBV10-3 with TRBJ2-7, with 7 bases matching TRBD1. The DNA matches TRBJ2-5 better at its end, which makes the J call doubtful. Germline CDR1 is ENHRY and CDR2 is SYGVKD. The CDR3 sequence is 12 residues long. In DNA form, the CDR3 reads TGTGCCATCAGTGAGCCAGGGGGGACCCAGTACTTC. Translating it yields CAISEPGGTQYF.

The J gene is TRBJ2-7, the V gene TRBV20-1, with D possibly TRBD2 on 5 matching bases. CDR1 and CDR2 (germline): DFQATT, SNEGSKA (reference sequence). CDR3 length: 14 amino acids. Trimming shortened V by 5 bases and J by 1 base, and 15 bases separated the two germline ends. CDR3: CSAGEPGKSYEQYF. The CDR3 DNA reads as TGCAGTGCTGGGGAACCGGGAAAGTCCTACGAGCAGTACTTC.

The chain uses TRBV7-8 and TRBJ2-7, with 7 bases matching TRBD2. This CDR3 contains 13 residues. V trimming: 4 bases; J trimming: 5 bases; junction bases outside the gene matches: 5. CDR1 is SGHVS, CDR2 FQNEAQ, per germline. The CDR3 sequence is CASSYSGTNEQYF. The CDR3 DNA reads as TGTGCCAGCAGCTACAGCGGGACGAACGAGCAGTACTTC.

This clonotype showed up just a few times. The V call is TRBV6-5, the J call TRBJ1-2; 9 nucleotides match TRBD1. J gave up 0 bases and V 4 bases, and 3 bases lay outside the gene matches. The CDR3 consists of 15 residues. Germline V gives CDR1 MNHEY, CDR2 SVGAGI. As DNA, the CDR3 is TGTGCCAGCAGTTTTCACAGGGGGCCTAACTATGGCTACACCTTC. Its protein product is CASSFHRGPNYGYTF.